These 2 T cell receptor beta chains were all obtained from the same sample, sequenced in a study of blood T cells in healthy people across ages. PCR was performed a second time for about 7 to 12 cycles using a sample-barcoded 5' primer and a J-beta primer mix. TCRdb redid the calling of the 5' RACE reads with MiXCR, one entry per CDR3 protein. The data show hundreds of thousands of distinct CDR3 sequences, 40% to 45% seen once. Material: blood. The receptor set was obtained from an older man in good health.

The rearrangement joins TRBV4-1 to TRBJ2-5; D perhaps matches TRBD1 (6 bases). V shed 4 bases and J shed 3 bases, with 15 bases lying between them. This CDR3 has 15 residues. Germline values: CDR1 MGHRA, CDR2 YSYEKL. The CDR3 DNA sequence: TGCGCCAGCAGCCCGCAGGGGAAATGGGAAGAGACCCAGTACTTC. As protein: CASSPQGKWEETQYF.

This chain uses TRBV15 with TRBJ1-2, with 9 bases fitting TRBD1. This CDR3 has 15 amino acids. Germline lookup yields CDR1 LNHNV and CDR2 YYDKDF (reference sequence). With V trimmed by 4 bases and J by 5 bases, 8 bases remained unmatched. Here the CDR3 reads CATSTGTGIEYGYTF. The DNA for the CDR3 is TGTGCCACCAGCACCGGGACAGGGATCGAGTATGGCTACACCTTC.